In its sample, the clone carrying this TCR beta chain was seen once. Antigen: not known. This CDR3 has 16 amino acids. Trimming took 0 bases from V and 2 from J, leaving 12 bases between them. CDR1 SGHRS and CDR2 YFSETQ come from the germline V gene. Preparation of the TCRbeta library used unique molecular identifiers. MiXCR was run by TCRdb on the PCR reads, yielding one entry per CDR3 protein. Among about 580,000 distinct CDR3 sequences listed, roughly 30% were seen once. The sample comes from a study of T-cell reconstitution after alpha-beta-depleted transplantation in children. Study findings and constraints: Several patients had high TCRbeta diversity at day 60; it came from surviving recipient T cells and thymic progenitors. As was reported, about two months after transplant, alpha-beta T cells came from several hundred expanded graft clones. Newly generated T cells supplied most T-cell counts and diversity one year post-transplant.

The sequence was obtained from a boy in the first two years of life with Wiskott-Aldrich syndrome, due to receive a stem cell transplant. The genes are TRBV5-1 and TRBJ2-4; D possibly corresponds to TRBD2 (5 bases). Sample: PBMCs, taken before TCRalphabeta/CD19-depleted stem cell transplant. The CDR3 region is CASSLEAAVSKNIQYF. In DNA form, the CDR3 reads TGCGCCAGCAGCTTGGAAGCGGCGGTGTCCAAAAACATTCAGTACTTC.